The source of this T cell receptor (beta chain) is a study of T cell responses to AZD1222 COVID-19 vaccine. Comments on this clone: The antigen is undetermined.

The protocol was immunoSEQ multiplex PCR, while the TCRdb copy is restricted to in-frame clones and leaves out a portion. The sample has over 50,000 clones; about 83% are singletons. General observations from the study: Targeting of unmutated variant regions was reportedly seen in nearly half of spike-specific TCRs. After the peak T cell response, and only then, were repertoires sampled. The donor cohort was predominantly white British with a female majority, and clonal diversity may have been underestimated.

The CDR3 covers 14 residues. The germline V gene encodes CDR1 ENHRY and CDR2 SYGVKD. Losses at the gene ends were 0 bases for V and 6 bases for J; bases not matched to a gene: 3. This chain uses TRBV10-3 with TRBJ1-2; 8 nucleotides align to TRBD1. This clonotype was sampled from an adult in good health. Here the sequenced sample was peripheral blood, taken on day 0 of AZD1222 vaccination. The CDR3 is CAISESAGGDGYTF. The CDR3 nucleotides read TGTGCCATCAGTGAGTCGGCAGGGGGCGATGGCTACACCTTC.